This T cell receptor beta chain was sequenced during a study of response to subunit inactivated influenza vaccine (dated by TCRdb to the late 2010s). Regarding the research as a whole: Deep quantitative T cell receptor repertoire profiling was used in the study to track responses to a trivalent subunit inactivated influenza vaccine.

Library preparation employed RT-PCR. Sequencing took place on an Illumina HiSeq 2500. The public sequencing data were trimmed at Q25 with fastp and processed into clonotypes with MiXCR by TCRdb, which kept only in-frame beta chains. Every distinct CDR3 protein forms one entry, paired with its most common genes and DNA. The sample records around 480,000 distinct CDR3 sequences, about a tenth of which are singletons. The ten largest clones take up approximately 12% of the sample. This clonotype came up many times. What this receptor recognizes is not known. No much larger clonotype is one base removed from it; base qualities were not supplied. The investigation overall reported the following: The authors proposed that each seasonal influenza vaccination may bring in only a limited number of new T cells.

Reading the label with the study, this specimen's time point is: 45 days after influenza vaccine administration. The CDR3 numbers 19 residues from cysteine through phenylalanine. Just the 57-base CDR3 DNA is kept, in frame starting at base 1. The germline V gene yields MNHEY for CDR1 and SVGEGT for CDR2. Relative to germline, V is 3 bases shorter and J is 0 bases shorter, with 21 bases between their ends. The chain is encoded by TRBV6-2 or TRBV6-3 joined to TRBJ1-5, with no confidently assigned D gene. Sequenced here: PBMCs from blood, sampled 35 to 45 days after vaccination. This receptor was taken from a middle-aged man who received an inactivated influenza vaccine. Donor details come from another sample of the same person, matched by shared clones. The DNA is as follows: TGTGCCAGCAGTTATATAGGTCCGGCGGTCATCTATAGCAATCAGCCCCAGCATTTT. The resulting protein is CASSYIGPAVIYSNQPQHF.